One sample yielded the 16 T cell receptor beta chains listed below, sequenced in a study of OX40 agonist ivuxolimab in advanced cancers. Assay used: immunoSEQ multiplex PCR; TCRdb lists only in-frame clones, some missing. Of tens of thousands of clones in the sample, 65% to 90% are singletons; the top ten hold about 20%. The sequences come from CD4+ or CD8+ T cells sorted from blood, collected in a trial of the OX40 agonist ivuxolimab. The receptor source for this set is an adult with an advanced solid tumor such as melanoma, head and neck, liver or kidney cancer.

The chain couples TRBV6-4 to TRBJ1-2, with TRBD1 matching over 7 bases. Germline loops: CDR1 MRHNA, CDR2 SNTAGT. The CDR3 runs 15 residues. With 3 bases clipped from V and 0 bases from J, the junction kept 4 bases outside the gene matches. As DNA, the CDR3 is TGTGCCAGCAGTGAACGACAGGGAGCTAACTATGGCTACACCTTC. This gives the protein CASSERQGANYGYTF.

This clone was seen more than once but under ten times. The chain uses TRBV27 and TRBJ2-1; D is uncertain. CDR1 is MNHEY, CDR2 SMNVEV, per germline (reference sequence). V lost 2 bases and J 6 bases, leaving 8 bases between the germline ends. CDR3 length equals 13 residues. The DNA of the CDR3 is TGTGCCAGCAGTTTAGTGTTCCCCAATGAGCAGTTCTTC. Amino acids: CASSLVFPNEQFF.

The DNA for the CDR3 is TGTGCCAGCAGCCTCGGGACAGGGGGCCTGGGAACTGAAGCTTTCTTT. Translated, it gives CASSLGTGGLGTEAFF. The genes are TRBV5-4 and TRBJ1-1, with 12 bases fitting TRBD1. The CDR3 is 16 amino acids. In germline, CDR1 is SGHNT, CDR2 YYREEE (reference sequence). The V and J ends lost 4 bases and 5 bases, in that order; junction bases with no gene match: 9.

CDR3 DNA sequence: TGTGCCGCCGGATCTATAACAGATACGCAGTATTTT. Translated: CAAGSITDTQYF. The gene calls are TRBV30 and TRBJ2-3; D gene ambiguous. Germline assignment: CDR1 GTSNPN and CDR2 SVGIG (reference sequence). Trimming shortened V by 8 bases and J by 3 bases, and 12 bases separated the two germline ends. This CDR3 comprises 12 residues.

The chain links TRBV7-3 to TRBJ2-3, with D possibly called TRBD1 or TRBD2 (7 bases each). Trimming left V 5 bases short and J 3 bases short, with 21 bases between. The CDR3 covers 17 residues. The germline V gene encodes CDR1 SGHTA and CDR2 FQGTGA. The CDR3 region has the DNA TGTGCCAGCAGCCCGGAGACAGGGAGGGGTCAAACAGATACGCAGTATTTT. It codes for CASSPETGRGQTDTQYF.

J is TRBJ2-1 and V is TRBV27; 8 positions match TRBD2. V dropped 6 bases and J dropped 0; count of bases not matched to a gene: 7. CDR3 length: 16 residues. Germline assignment: CDR1 MNHEY and CDR2 SMNVEV (reference sequence). CDR3 DNA sequence: TGTGCCAGCAGCCTCACTAGCGGCCGCTCCTACAATGAGCAGTTCTTC. Protein product: CASSLTSGRSYNEQFF.

The rearrangement links TRBV28 to TRBJ2-7; D not resolved. Germline V CDR1 and CDR2: MDHEN, SYDVKM. CDR3 length: 13 amino acids. Trimming stripped 5 bases from V and 1 base from J, with 9 bases between. Here the CDR3 DNA reads TGTGCCAGCAGTCTACCAACATCCTACGAGCAGTACTTC. This translates into CASSLPTSYEQYF.

This clone was found a few times. CDR3 region: CSVAGTGTGRAKNIQYF. For the CDR3, the DNA is TGCAGCGTTGCCGGAACCGGGACAGGCAGAGCCAAAAACATTCAGTACTTC. The chain uses TRBV29-1 and TRBJ2-4; 8 bases fit TRBD1. Germline V gene sequence: CDR1 SQVTM, CDR2 ANQGSEA. Unmatched junction bases numbered 11, after V lost 4 bases and J lost 0 bases. The CDR3 sequence is 17 residues long.

The count of this clone is one. J is TRBJ1-4 and V is TRBV11-2; D might be TRBD1 (6 bases). The CDR3 loop spans 17 amino acids. V was cut by 7 bases and J by 0 bases, with 18 bases left in between. Looked up from germline, CDR1 is SGHAT and CDR2 is FQNNGV. CDR3 bases: TGTGCCAGCACCTGGACAGCGGGCCTTGCAACTAATGAAAAACTGTTTTTT. The encoded protein is CASTWTAGLATNEKLFF.

The CDR3 region has the DNA TGCAGCGTTCTGGGACTTCCGAGCACAGATACGCAGTATTTT. Translating gives CSVLGLPSTDTQYF. The V gene is TRBV29-1, the J gene TRBJ2-3; TRBD2 is a possible D gene (6 bases). The CDR3 is 14 residues long. Germline-derived CDR1 and CDR2 are SQVTM and ANQGSEA. The V and J ends lost 5 bases and 0 bases respectively, with 12 bases between them.

In the case of this clone: A junction boundary mismatches the germline segment, possibly from a read error. The genes are TRBV7-7 and TRBJ2-1; D uncertain. The CDR3 runs 15 residues. Per germline, CDR1 SSHAT and CDR2 FNYEAQ (reference sequence). The CDR3 protein is CASSPTTSSYNEQFF. CDR3 in DNA: TGTGCTAGCAGCCCGACGACAAGCTCCTACAATGAGCAGTTCTTC.

The chain links TRBV6-1 to TRBJ2-1, with D maybe TRBD2 (5 bases). V gave up 6 bases and J gave up 6 bases, with 18 bases separating them. The V gene's germline CDR1 is MNHNS and CDR2 SASEGT. The CDR3 length is 15 residues. CDR3 region: CASRRRAVEINEQFF. In nucleotides, the CDR3 is TGTGCCAGCAGGAGGCGGGCAGTAGAAATCAATGAGCAGTTCTTC.

This clone was detected only once. The chain carries TRBV5-5 and TRBJ1-1; D may be TRBD1 (6 bases). CDR1 is SGHKS, CDR2 YYEKEE, per germline (reference sequence). V lost 0 bases, J lost 4 bases, and 13 bases lay in between. The CDR3 length is 15 residues. In DNA, the CDR3 is TGTGCCAGCAGCTTGGCCAAGACAGGTAGCACTGAAGCTTTCTTT. Its translation is CASSLAKTGSTEAFF.

The chain combines TRBV11-2 with TRBJ2-5; 8 bases are shared with TRBD1. With 5 bases clipped from V and 5 bases from J, the junction kept 13 bases outside the gene matches. The germline gives CDR1 SGHAT, CDR2 FQNNGV. The CDR3 is made up of 16 amino acids. CDR3 amino acids: CASSGMTGEITETQYF. For the CDR3, the DNA is TGTGCCAGCAGCGGGATGACAGGGGAGATCACGGAGACCCAGTACTTC.

This chain joins TRBV29-1 and TRBJ1-2; D is unresolved. Trimming removed 6 bases at V and 3 bases at J, with 14 bases between. The CDR3 has 13 residues. Germline CDR1 reads SQVTM; CDR2 reads ANQGSEA. CDR3 loop: CSVIHRSDYGYTF. The CDR3 nucleotides read TGCAGCGTAATCCATAGGTCGGACTATGGCTACACCTTC.

The chain uses TRBV19 and TRBJ2-3; 8 bases agree with TRBD1. The CDR3 runs 14 residues. Germline values: CDR1 LNHDA, CDR2 SQIVND (reference sequence). V shed 5 bases, J shed 2 bases, and the junction held 3 bases outside the gene matches. The DNA of the CDR3 is TGTGCCAGTAGTCTGACAGGGGACACAGATACGCAGTATTTT. Residues: CASSLTGDTDTQYF.